Below are 13 T cell receptor beta chains sequenced from a single sample in a study of blood T cell repertoires in COVID-19. Produced via immunoSEQ multiplex PCR; TCRdb's table is partial and in-frame only. The sample records more than 95,000 clones, about 88% being singletons. The specimen sequenced was peripheral blood. Receptors were obtained from a woman older than 75 with acute or convalescent COVID-19.

The rearrangement uses TRBV5-6 and TRBJ1-6; D unclear. Germline lookup yields CDR1 SGHDT and CDR2 YYEEEE. The length of the CDR3 is 17 residues. The V end was cut by 4 bases, the J end by 0 bases, with 14 bases between. In DNA form, the CDR3 reads TGTGCCAGCAGCCTATCCATTCTAAGCTCCTATAATTCACCCCTCCACTTT. As protein: CASSLSILSSYNSPLHF.

This rearrangement joins TRBV19 to TRBJ1-5; TRBD1 is a possible D gene (6 bases). The CDR3 spans 15 residues. Germline values: CDR1 LNHDA, CDR2 SQIVND (reference sequence). V dropped 5 bases and J dropped 6 bases, with 17 bases sitting between them. The CDR3 DNA reads as TGTGCCAGTAGTGGCGAGAGGGGGTCGGGTCAGCCCCAGCATTTT. This sequence encodes CASSGERGSGQPQHF.

For this clone: Other nucleotide sequences in the sample specify the same CDR3. The chain employs TRBV5-1 and TRBJ2-5, with a possible D match to TRBD1 (6 bases). In germline, CDR1 is SGHRS, CDR2 YFSETQ. The CDR3 has 14 residues. Trimming cost V 3 bases and J 5 bases, with 14 bases left between them. CDR3 sequence (DNA): TGCGCCAGCAGCTGGAACAGGGAAAGGGAGACCCAGTACTTC. It codes for CASSWNRERETQYF.

This chain connects TRBV3-1 (or the pseudogene TRBV3-2) to TRBJ2-4, with 15 bases that match TRBD2. J lost 2 bases, V lost 5 bases, and 7 bases had no gene match. Germline assignment: CDR1 LGHDT and CDR2 YNNKEL (reference sequence). This CDR3 is built from 18 residues. The CDR3 is CASSAGLAGGISKNIQYF. The CDR3 bases are TGTGCCAGCAGCGCCGGACTAGCGGGAGGGATATCCAAAAACATTCAGTACTTC.

The genes are TRBV9 and TRBJ2-2; 7 bases map to TRBD1. CDR1 and CDR2 from the germline V gene are SGDLS and YYNGEE. Trimming took 3 bases from V and 0 from J; bases not matched to a gene: 8. This CDR3 contains 17 residues. CDR3 region: CASSGGTVSANTGELFF. In DNA form, the CDR3 reads TGTGCCAGCAGCGGTGGGACAGTGAGCGCGAACACCGGGGAGCTGTTTTTT.

The chain recombines TRBV19 with TRBJ1-2; possible D gene TRBD1, 6 bases. CDR1 is LNHDA, CDR2 SQIVND, per germline (reference sequence). V lost 4 bases, J lost 5 bases, and 17 bases lay in between. The CDR3 runs to 15 residues. CDR3 sequence: CASSNLRTAVYGYTF. CDR3 DNA sequence: TGTGCCAGTAGTAATCTCCGGACAGCTGTTTATGGCTACACCTTC. Full variable domain (rest looked up from reference TRBV19 and TRBJ1-2): DGGITQSPKYLFRKEGQNVTLSCEQNLNHDAMYWYRQDPGQGLRLIYYSQIVNDFQKGDIAEGYSVSREKKESFPLTVTSAQKNPTAFYLCASSNLRTAVYGYTFGSGTRLTVV.

V gene TRBV9 combines with J gene TRBJ2-3; 12 bases are shared with TRBD2. The CDR3 loop spans 15 amino acids. Germline-derived CDR1 and CDR2 are SGDLS and YYNGEE. J lost 6 bases, V lost 3 bases, and 5 bases had no gene match. The CDR3 spells CASSETSGSTDTQYF. The CDR3, as DNA: TGTGCCAGCAGCGAGACTAGCGGGAGTACGGATACGCAGTATTTT. The variable domain in full, completed from reference TRBV9 and TRBJ2-3, reads DSGVTQTPKHLITATGQRVTLRCSPRSGDLSVYWYQQSLDQGLQFLIQYYNGEERAKGNILERFSAQQFPDLHSELNLSSLELGDSALYFCASSETSGSTDTQYFGPGTRLTVL.

This clone is a singleton in its sample. The CDR3 coding sequence is TGCGCCAGCAGCCAAGGGGGAAGGGGCGGTGGCGAGCAGTACTTC. Its translation: CASSQGGRGGGEQYF. The V gene is TRBV4-3, the J gene TRBJ2-7, with D possibly being TRBD1 (5 bases). Germline loops: CDR1 LGHNA, CDR2 YSLEER. This CDR3 is built from 15 residues. The ends were cut back, 1 base at V and 6 bases at J, with 16 bases in the middle.

In its sample, this clone was seen once. V gene TRBV18 combines with J gene TRBJ1-1; the D gene is possibly TRBD1 (6 bases). The germline gives CDR1 KGHSH, CDR2 LQKENI. With 4 bases removed from V and 1 base from J, the gap between germline ends came to 16 bases. This CDR3 has 16 residues. This chain's CDR3 is CASSLTRGSQNTEAFF. For the CDR3, the DNA is TGTGCCAGCTCACTTACCAGGGGCAGCCAGAACACTGAAGCTTTCTTT.

On this clone: A junction boundary mismatches the germline segment, possibly from a read error. V is TRBV7-7 and J is TRBJ1-5; tentatively, D is TRBD1 (5 bases). The CDR3 is made up of 16 amino acids. From germline, CDR1 is SSHAT and CDR2 FNYEAQ (reference sequence). The DNA of the CDR3 is TGTGCTAGCAGCACTTACAGGAGCGCTGACAATCAGCCCCAGCATTTT. Protein sequence: CASSTYRSADNQPQHF.

J is TRBJ1-2 and V is TRBV9; D might be TRBD1 (5 bases). The CDR3 contains 13 residues. The germline V gene has CDR1 SGDLS and CDR2 YYNGEE. V was clipped by 0 bases and J by 5 bases, with 8 bases between them. CDR3 amino acids: CASSVAGTYGYTF. DNA for the CDR3: TGTGCCAGCAGCGTAGCCGGGACTTATGGCTACACCTTC.

The chain couples TRBV5-8 to TRBJ1-5; 9 bases match TRBD1. The germline CDR1 and CDR2 sequences are SGHTS and YDEGEE. The CDR3 is 13 residues long. J was trimmed by 16 bases and V by 4 bases; bases with no gene match: 12. CDR3: CASSGPGQGFLHF. In DNA form, the CDR3 reads TGTGCCAGCAGCGGTCCGGGACAGGGCTTTCTACATTTT.

The chain joins TRBV7-9 to TRBJ2-5, with 7 nucleotides matching TRBD1. The germline V gene encodes CDR1 SEHNR and CDR2 FQNEAQ (reference sequence). With 1 base clipped from V and 3 bases from J, the junction kept 5 bases outside the gene matches. This CDR3 comprises 15 residues. The CDR3 nucleotides are TGTGCCAGCAGCTTAGGGCCCACAGGGGAAGAGACCCAGTACTTC. Translation: CASSLGPTGEETQYF.